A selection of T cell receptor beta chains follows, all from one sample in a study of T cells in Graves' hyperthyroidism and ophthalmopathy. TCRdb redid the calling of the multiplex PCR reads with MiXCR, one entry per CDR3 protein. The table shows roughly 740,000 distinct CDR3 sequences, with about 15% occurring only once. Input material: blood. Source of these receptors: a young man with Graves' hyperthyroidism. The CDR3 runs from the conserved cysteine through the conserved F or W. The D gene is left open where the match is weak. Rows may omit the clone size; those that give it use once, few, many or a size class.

CDR3 DNA: TGTGCCAGCAGAGGGTTGGGGACAATGAACACTGAAGCTTTCTTT
CDR3 protein: CASRGLGTMNTEAFF
clone size: -
J gene: TRBJ1-1
D gene: -
V gene: TRBV6-1

CDR3 DNA: TGTGCCAGCAGTGACAGTGCTCTCCAAGAGACCCAGTACTTC
CDR3 protein: CASSDSALQETQYF
clone size: many
J gene: TRBJ2-5
D gene: -
V gene: TRBV2

CDR3 DNA: TGTGCCAGCAGCTTAGGTACTGTCAATGAGCAGTTCTTC
CDR3 protein: CASSLGTVNEQFF
clone size: -
J gene: TRBJ2-1
D gene: -
V gene: TRBV7-2

CDR3 DNA: TGTGCCAGCAGCTTAGCGTTCGGGGAGACCCAGTACTTC
CDR3 protein: CASSLAFGETQYF
clone size: many
J gene: TRBJ2-5
D gene: -
V gene: TRBV7-2

CDR3 DNA: TGTGCCAGCAGCTACCTCGGGGTTGCAACTAATGAAAAACTGTTTTTT
CDR3 protein: CASSYLGVATNEKLFF
clone size: few
J gene: TRBJ1-4
D gene: -
V gene: TRBV11-2

CDR3 DNA: TGTGCCAGCAGTCAACAGGGATCCCAAGAGACCCAGTACTTC
CDR3 protein: CASSQQGSQETQYF
clone size: many
J gene: TRBJ2-5
D gene: -
V gene: TRBV27

CDR3 DNA: TGTGCCAGCAGTTCTGGCCCAGGAAGCCGTCAGCCCCAGCATTTT
CDR3 protein: CASSSGPGSRQPQHF
clone size: many
J gene: TRBJ1-5
D gene: -
V gene: TRBV28

CDR3 DNA: TGCAGTGCTAGAGCTGGACTTCACACCGGGGAGCTGTTTTTT
CDR3 protein: CSARAGLHTGELFF
clone size: many
J gene: TRBJ2-2
D gene: -
V gene: TRBV20-1

CDR3 DNA: TGTGCCAGCGGGGGGGGGTCGAACACCGGGGAGCTGTTTTTT
CDR3 protein: CASGGGSNTGELFF
clone size: -
J gene: TRBJ2-2
D gene: TRBD2
V gene: TRBV9

CDR3 DNA: TGCGCCAGCAGCTTAGGGGCTAGCCCAAACACAGATACGCAGTATTTT
CDR3 protein: CASSLGASPNTDTQYF
clone size: few
J gene: TRBJ2-3
D gene: -
V gene: TRBV5-1

CDR3 DNA: TGTGCCAGCAGCTTTTTTGGTGGGGTCTCCTACGAGCAGTACTTC
CDR3 protein: CASSFFGGVSYEQYF
clone size: -
J gene: TRBJ2-7
D gene: -
V gene: TRBV7-2

CDR3 DNA: TGCAGTGCTAGAGATGGGGGGGGAGGGGTGAACACCGGGGAGCTGTTTTTT
CDR3 protein: CSARDGGGGVNTGELFF
clone size: -
J gene: TRBJ2-2
D gene: TRBD2
V gene: TRBV20-1

CDR3 DNA: TGCGCCAGCAGCTTGGCGGGAAGGAGGAATTCACCCCTCCACTTT
CDR3 protein: CASSLAGRRNSPLHF
clone size: -
J gene: TRBJ1-6
D gene: -
V gene: TRBV5-1

CDR3 DNA: TGTGCCAGCAGTTTTGTGGAGCTCCGCCAAGGGACCCAGTACTTC
CDR3 protein: CASSFVELRQGTQYF
clone size: -
J gene: TRBJ2-5
D gene: -
V gene: TRBV28

CDR3 DNA: TGTGCCAGCAGCCCTAGAGCCCCTTCCTACGAGCAGTACTTC
CDR3 protein: CASSPRAPSYEQYF
clone size: many
J gene: TRBJ2-7
D gene: -
V gene: TRBV7-2

CDR3 DNA: TGCAGCGTTGAGTGGGGGAGTGACACCGGGGAGCTGTTTTTT
CDR3 protein: CSVEWGSDTGELFF
clone size: -
J gene: TRBJ2-2
D gene: -
V gene: TRBV29-1

CDR3 DNA: TGTGCCAGCACGCCCCCGGGACAGGGGGCCTATGAGCAGTTCTTC
CDR3 protein: CASTPPGQGAYEQFF
clone size: many
J gene: TRBJ2-1
D gene: TRBD1
V gene: TRBV28

CDR3 DNA: TGTGCCACCAGTGATTTGGGGACAGGGAGGGAGACGCAGTATTTT
CDR3 protein: CATSDLGTGRETQYF
clone size: many
J gene: TRBJ2-3
D gene: TRBD1
V gene: TRBV24-1

CDR3 DNA: TGTGCCAGCAGACGCCGAAATACTCATGAGCAGTTCTTC
CDR3 protein: CASRRRNTHEQFF
clone size: many
J gene: TRBJ2-1
D gene: -
V gene: TRBV7-2

CDR3 DNA: TGTGCCAGCAGTTACGTGGGGAGGACAGGGGCGAAAGAGACCCAGTACTTC
CDR3 protein: CASSYVGRTGAKETQYF
clone size: many
J gene: TRBJ2-5
D gene: TRBD1
V gene: TRBV6-6

CDR3 DNA: TGCAGTGCAGACACAGGGGCGAACACTGAAGCTTTCTTT
CDR3 protein: CSADTGANTEAFF
clone size: -
J gene: TRBJ1-1
D gene: TRBD1
V gene: TRBV20-1

CDR3 DNA: TGTGCCAGCAGCCAATCCGGGTGGGACTCTGGAAACACCATATATTTT
CDR3 protein: CASSQSGWDSGNTIYF
clone size: -
J gene: TRBJ1-3
D gene: -
V gene: TRBV16

CDR3 DNA: TGTGCCAGCAGTTTAGGAGGAGAGGGGGAGCTGTTTTTT
CDR3 protein: CASSLGGEGELFF
clone size: many
J gene: TRBJ2-2
D gene: -
V gene: TRBV28

CDR3 DNA: TGCAGTGCTAGCTCCAGGCGGGTCGGTGCCTACGAGCAGTACTTC
CDR3 protein: CSASSRRVGAYEQYF
clone size: few
J gene: TRBJ2-7
D gene: -
V gene: TRBV20-1

CDR3 DNA: TGTGCCAGCAGCCCCCTAGCGGGAGACACAGATACGCAGTATTTT
CDR3 protein: CASSPLAGDTDTQYF
clone size: -
J gene: TRBJ2-3
D gene: TRBD2
V gene: TRBV18

CDR3 DNA: TGCAGTGCCCGTAGAAGGGACTCAAGCTCCTACGAGCAGTACTTC
CDR3 protein: CSARRRDSSSYEQYF
clone size: few
J gene: TRBJ2-7
D gene: -
V gene: TRBV20-1

CDR3 DNA: TGTGCCAGCAAGGTAGCGGGAAACTACGAGCAGTACTTC
CDR3 protein: CASKVAGNYEQYF
clone size: many
J gene: TRBJ2-7
D gene: TRBD2
V gene: TRBV28

CDR3 DNA: TGCGCCAGCAGCCAAGATCTCGGGGAGGGCCCCACAGATACGCAGTATTTT
CDR3 protein: CASSQDLGEGPTDTQYF
clone size: -
J gene: TRBJ2-3
D gene: TRBD2
V gene: TRBV4-3

CDR3 DNA: TGTGCCATCAGTAACCGGGAAACATCCTACGAGCAGTACTTC
CDR3 protein: CAISNRETSYEQYF
clone size: many
J gene: TRBJ2-7
D gene: -
V gene: TRBV10-3

CDR3 DNA: TGTGCCAGCAGTCGTGCAGGACTCAAGTCCTACGAGCAGTACTTC
CDR3 protein: CASSRAGLKSYEQYF
clone size: -
J gene: TRBJ2-7
D gene: -
V gene: TRBV2

CDR3 DNA: TGTGCCAGCAGCTCGGGACTACACACCGGGGAGCTGTTTTTT
CDR3 protein: CASSSGLHTGELFF
clone size: few
J gene: TRBJ2-2
D gene: TRBD2
V gene: TRBV7-3

CDR3 DNA: TGCGCCAGCAGGTACAGGGCAATGAACACTGAAGCTTTCTTT
CDR3 protein: CASRYRAMNTEAFF
clone size: many
J gene: TRBJ1-1
D gene: -
V gene: TRBV10-2

CDR3 DNA: TGCAGTGCTAGAAATCCTCTTGGGGTGGGCACTGAAGCTTTCTTT
CDR3 protein: CSARNPLGVGTEAFF
clone size: many
J gene: TRBJ1-1
D gene: -
V gene: TRBV20-1

CDR3 DNA: TGTGCCAGCAGTTACCTCCGCGGTGCTGTACGCACTGAAGCTTTCTTT
CDR3 protein: CASSYLRGAVRTEAFF
clone size: many
J gene: TRBJ1-1
D gene: -
V gene: TRBV6-1

CDR3 DNA: TGCGCCAGCAGCCCACCCGGGGAAGGGGAGACCCAGTACTTC
CDR3 protein: CASSPPGEGETQYF
clone size: -
J gene: TRBJ2-5
D gene: -
V gene: TRBV5-1

CDR3 DNA: TGTGCCAGCAGCCACCATGGGACAGGGGGAGAGACCCAGTACTTC
CDR3 protein: CASSHHGTGGETQYF
clone size: few
J gene: TRBJ2-5
D gene: TRBD1
V gene: TRBV3-1

CDR3 DNA: TGTGCCTGGAGCAAGACTAGCGGGAGAACAGATACGCAGTATTTT
CDR3 protein: CAWSKTSGRTDTQYF
clone size: few
J gene: TRBJ2-3
D gene: TRBD2
V gene: TRBV30

CDR3 DNA: TGCAGTACTAGAGCGTGGGGGGCCAACGTCCTGACTTTC
CDR3 protein: CSTRAWGANVLTF
clone size: few
J gene: TRBJ2-6
D gene: -
V gene: TRBV20-1

CDR3 DNA: TGTGCCAGCAGCCCCGGGACTAGCGGGAGGACGAACACCGGGGAGCTGTTTTTT
CDR3 protein: CASSPGTSGRTNTGELFF
clone size: many
J gene: TRBJ2-2
D gene: TRBD2
V gene: TRBV11-2

CDR3 DNA: TGTGCCAGCAGTTTAGATCGACAGGATGAAGCTTTCTTT
CDR3 protein: CASSLDRQDEAFF
clone size: many
J gene: TRBJ1-1
D gene: -
V gene: TRBV28

CDR3 DNA: TGTGCCAGCAGTTACGGCGGTACCTACTACAATGAGCAGTTCTTC
CDR3 protein: CASSYGGTYYNEQFF
clone size: many
J gene: TRBJ2-1
D gene: -
V gene: TRBV27

CDR3 DNA: TGTGCCAGCAGCCCCGAAGCAAGGACCGGGGAGCTGTTTTTT
CDR3 protein: CASSPEARTGELFF
clone size: -
J gene: TRBJ2-2
D gene: -
V gene: TRBV27

CDR3 DNA: TGCGCCAGCCGGACAGGGGACTATGGCTACACCTTC
CDR3 protein: CASRTGDYGYTF
clone size: many
J gene: TRBJ1-2
D gene: TRBD1
V gene: TRBV19

CDR3 DNA: TGTGCCAGCAGGGCGGCGGGGACAGGGGTGAACGAGCAGTACTTC
CDR3 protein: CASRAAGTGVNEQYF
clone size: -
J gene: TRBJ2-7
D gene: TRBD1
V gene: TRBV28

CDR3 DNA: TGTGCCAGCAGGGGGGGACAGGGCGAGACCCAGTACTTC
CDR3 protein: CASRGGQGETQYF
clone size: -
J gene: TRBJ2-5
D gene: TRBD1
V gene: TRBV2

CDR3 DNA: TGTGCCAGCATTCAAGGGGTCGGAAATCAGCCCCAGCATTTT
CDR3 protein: CASIQGVGNQPQHF
clone size: few
J gene: TRBJ1-5
D gene: -
V gene: TRBV28

CDR3 DNA: TGTGCCAGCGGCGGGACAGTGAACACCGGGGAGCTGTTTTTT
CDR3 protein: CASGGTVNTGELFF
clone size: few
J gene: TRBJ2-2
D gene: -
V gene: TRBV6-1

CDR3 DNA: TGCAGTGCTAGAGATGGGGGACCTAGGGGGCAAGAGACCCAGTACTTC
CDR3 protein: CSARDGGPRGQETQYF
clone size: -
J gene: TRBJ2-5
D gene: -
V gene: TRBV20-1

CDR3 DNA: TGTGCCAGCAGTTACTCCGCGGGAGGGGGAGAGACCCAGTACTTC
CDR3 protein: CASSYSAGGGETQYF
clone size: many
J gene: TRBJ2-5
D gene: TRBD2
V gene: TRBV6-5

CDR3 DNA: TGCAGCGTTGTAACAGGGCCCTACAATGAGCAGTTCTTC
CDR3 protein: CSVVTGPYNEQFF
clone size: many
J gene: TRBJ2-1
D gene: -
V gene: TRBV29-1

CDR3 DNA: TGTGCCAGCAGCGACCGACGAGCGGGAGGGAGGGATACGCAGTATTTT
CDR3 protein: CASSDRRAGGRDTQYF
clone size: -
J gene: TRBJ2-3
D gene: TRBD2
V gene: TRBV6-2/TRBV6-3

CDR3 DNA: TGTGCCAGCAGGGCCGGGACAGACACTGAAGCTTTCTTT
CDR3 protein: CASRAGTDTEAFF
clone size: -
J gene: TRBJ1-1
D gene: TRBD1
V gene: TRBV9